This is a list of T cell receptor beta chains from one sample in a study of CD8 T cells in ankylosing spondylitis. TCRdb re-analysed the 5' RACE reads in MiXCR, keeping a single row per CDR3 protein. The profile shows 700,000 to 850,000 distinct CDR3 sequences, roughly 12% of them singletons. Sequencing was performed on blood, either unsorted or a sorted T cell fraction (not recorded which). The receptors originated from a male donor with ankylosing spondylitis. Each CDR3 is given with its conserved first and last residue. Fields, in order: V gene, J gene, CDR3 protein.

TRBV3-1	TRBJ2-2	CASSRDLSGELFF
TRBV6-5	TRBJ1-2	CASSSTGFYYGYTF
TRBV4-2	TRBJ1-2	CASSQEQTSYGYTF
TRBV12-3/TRBV12-4	TRBJ1-5	CASSFDSYSNQPQHF
TRBV20-1	TRBJ1-5	CSASGEAGGLNQPQHF
TRBV13	TRBJ2-7	CASSFEQGSHEQYF
TRBV15	TRBJ2-3	CATSRGPDRGTDTQYF
TRBV4-2	TRBJ2-3	CASSQVSRADTQYF
TRBV10-3	TRBJ1-5	CAISKSLNQPQHF
TRBV5-1	TRBJ2-1	CASSLVGPGNEQFF
TRBV6-2/TRBV6-3	TRBJ2-7	CASGVPGFYEQYF
TRBV29-1	TRBJ1-1	CSVEVGQNTEAFF
TRBV15	TRBJ1-4	CATGRGNEKLFF
TRBV5-1	TRBJ2-7	CASRGGQGGSSYEQYF
TRBV6-1	TRBJ2-5	CASSPGQGAILIGETQYF
TRBV29-1	TRBJ1-1	CSVDAGFAEAFF
TRBV11-2	TRBJ2-3	CASSLGGGGVSTDTQYF
TRBV20-1	TRBJ2-3	CSARDPGQGAGSTTDTQYF
TRBV6-1	TRBJ2-7	CASSDPLGSQYF
TRBV10-3	TRBJ2-7	CAITPVLSSYEQYF
TRBV7-7	TRBJ2-1	CASSRTSGGTTSEQFF
TRBV30	TRBJ2-3	CAWSVPSGRALGTDTQYF
TRBV30	TRBJ1-6	CAWSVKGNSPLHF
TRBV7-2	TRBJ2-3	CASSFAGFTDTQYF
TRBV28	TRBJ2-7	CASSSTGTGAYEQYF
TRBV4-2	TRBJ1-2	CASSQAPAGGYGYTF
TRBV6-5	TRBJ2-5	CASSLGGKTQYF
TRBV5-1	TRBJ2-3	CASRIVGQVTDTQYF
TRBV20-1	TRBJ2-1	CSVGRGTSGNEQFF
TRBV7-2	TRBJ2-1	CASGLLAGDNEQFF
TRBV5-1	TRBJ2-1	CASSLRGQGDNEQFF
TRBV28	TRBJ2-3	CATSSGTRWAGTQYF
TRBV20-1	TRBJ2-1	CSARDLRASSYNEQFF
TRBV29-1	TRBJ2-5	CSVEGNGRETQYF
TRBV12-3/TRBV12-4	TRBJ1-2	CASSRHGRGQYGYTF
TRBV9	TRBJ2-1	CASRGGGDPYNEQFF
TRBV6-5	TRBJ1-4	CASSSPGGKLFF
TRBV6-4	TRBJ2-1	CASSPVGSSYNEQFF
TRBV20-1	TRBJ2-5	CSARDSGLAGGETQYF
TRBV7-6	TRBJ1-3	CASSPISGNTIYF
TRBV9	TRBJ1-4	CASIVGPTNEKLFF
TRBV12-3/TRBV12-4	TRBJ2-1	CASRLLAGVANEQFF
TRBV18	TRBJ1-2	CASSYNQGARYGYTF
TRBV9	TRBJ2-7	CASSVGLPRQTEQYF
TRBV5-1	TRBJ2-1	CASSLGTGVTISYNEQFF
TRBV9	TRBJ2-3	CASSRIAGVADTQYF
TRBV5-1	TRBJ2-1	CASTYLAGGGNEQFF
TRBV28	TRBJ2-7	CASQVGNYEQYF
TRBV5-1	TRBJ1-5	CASSLEGRPDQPQHF
TRBV7-2	TRBJ1-3	CASSLVSGRGNTIYF
TRBV7-9	TRBJ1-1	CASSAIPTGFTNTEAFF
TRBV10-3	TRBJ2-5	CAIRAGQGEETQYF
TRBV6-2/TRBV6-3	TRBJ2-1	CASSPYRARTYNEQFF
TRBV2	TRBJ1-1	CASSEMRGLGTEAFF
TRBV2	TRBJ1-6	CASSVGRGNSPLHF
TRBV7-2	TRBJ2-7	CASSPGAGRGEQYF
TRBV4-3	TRBJ2-3	CASSPLLGLATDTQYF
TRBV7-2	TRBJ2-5	CASSLAGPQETQYF
TRBV7-9	TRBJ2-1	CASTPRGLAYNEQFF